Included here is one T cell receptor beta chain sequence, with context. The antigen remains unidentified. Germline CDR1 is SGHNT and CDR2 is YENEEA. V gave up 5 bases and J gave up 3 bases; unmatched junction bases: 17. There are 18 residues in the CDR3. The study sampled nominally healthy donors, though unrecorded immune exposures were likely. In the PCR, 60 Vbeta and 13 Jbeta primers were used. Profiling relied on immunoSEQ multiplex PCR, and the TCRdb table lists in-frame clones only, not all of them. The sample carries about 130,000 clones, about 73% recorded once. The data were obtained in a study of cytomegalovirus exposure and HLA in healthy donors. About the research overall: In an early release, HLA-typed donors contributed about 80 million unique TCR sequences. General study results and limits: When a later analysis compared HLA-associated TCR beta chains with equally common others, the HLA-associated chains turned out to be more clonally expanded and to have lower generation probabilities.

This TCR derives from a woman between 50 and 59 years old in good health and CMV-seropositive. The gene calls are TRBV11-3 and TRBJ2-3, with TRBD1 identical over 7 bases. The source material was PBMCs. The CDR3, as DNA: TGTGCCAGCAGCAAAGAGGGTTTTCGGGACAGCATAACAGATACGCAGTATTTT. Amino acid sequence: CASSKEGFRDSITDTQYF.